These 18 T cell receptor beta chains were sequenced from one sample in a study of blood T cell repertoires in COVID-19. Sequencing was performed with immunoSEQ multiplex PCR; in TCRdb, only in-frame clones are kept and a portion is missing. Of about 190,000 clones in the sample, nearly 90% are singletons; the top ten hold 0.5% to 0.75%. Sequenced material: peripheral blood. The receptor source for this set is a man in his fifties with acute or convalescent COVID-19.

Only a few counts were recorded for this clone. The V gene is TRBV6-5, the J gene TRBJ2-2, with 8 bases aligning to TRBD1. The CDR3 is 13 residues long. Germline V gene data show CDR1 as MNHEY and CDR2 as SVGAGI. V gave up 6 bases and J gave up 8 bases; unmatched junction bases: 5. This CDR3 is CASSGQGPGELFF. The CDR3 DNA follows: TGTGCCAGCAGCGGACAGGGCCCGGGGGAGCTGTTTTTT.

The rearrangement links TRBV5-6 to TRBJ2-1; maybe TRBD2 (5 bases). The CDR3 has 16 residues. Looked up from germline, CDR1 is SGHDT and CDR2 is YYEEEE. Trimming took 0 bases from V and 1 from J, leaving 11 bases between them. CDR3 sequence: CASSLGPAASYNEQFF. CDR3 DNA sequence: TGTGCCAGCAGCTTGGGTCCAGCGGCATCCTACAATGAGCAGTTCTTC. Variable domain in full (rest from reference TRBV5-6 and TRBJ2-1): DAGVTQSPTHLIKTRGQQVTLRCSPKSGHDTVSWYQQALGQGPQFIFQYYEEEERQRGNFPDRFSGHQFPNYSSELNVNALLLGDSALYLCASSLGPAASYNEQFFGPGTRLTVL.

The CDR3 loop reads CASNPGTDYGYTF. In nucleotides, the CDR3 is TGTGCCAGCAACCCCGGGACAGACTATGGCTACACCTTC. The J gene is TRBJ1-2, the V gene TRBV2, with 7 bases aligning to TRBD1. Germline CDR1 reads SNHLY; CDR2 reads FYNNEI. This CDR3 contains 13 residues. J lost 3 bases, V lost 7 bases, and 5 bases had no gene match. The whole variable domain, remainder taken from reference TRBV2 and TRBJ1-2, is EPEVTQTPSHQVTQMGQEVILRCVPISNHLYFYWYRQILGQKVEFLVSFYNNEISEKSEIFDDQFSVERPDGSNFTLKIRSTKLEDSAMYFCASNPGTDYGYTFGSGTRLTVV.

The chain is built from TRBV6-2 or TRBV6-3 and TRBJ1-2; the D gene is possibly TRBD1 (5 bases). The CDR3 runs to 16 residues. V shed 5 bases and J shed 7 bases, with 23 bases lying between them. Germline V gene data show CDR1 as MNHEY and CDR2 as SVGEGT. This chain's CDR3 is CASSPNPGLRAGGYTF. CDR3 sequence (DNA): TGTGCCAGCAGTCCGAACCCGGGACTTCGCGCTGGTGGCTACACCTTC.

The chain couples TRBV4-1 to TRBJ1-3; D is undetermined. The CDR3 is 15 amino acids. V gave up 1 base and J gave up 7 bases, with 14 bases separating them. Germline V gives CDR1 MGHRA, CDR2 YSYEKL. The CDR3 protein is CASSQAHPGWNTIYF. CDR3 DNA sequence: TGCGCCAGCAGCCAAGCGCACCCGGGGTGGAACACCATATATTTT.

The rearrangement links TRBV4-1 to TRBJ2-7; 10 bases are a match to TRBD1. The CDR3 is 15 residues long. Germline V gene sequence: CDR1 MGHRA, CDR2 YSYEKL. Germline trimming cut 5 bases from V and 5 bases from J; bases unmatched to any gene: 9. As DNA, the CDR3 is TGCGCCAGCAGCGGTTACCATGGGACAGGGGACGAGCAGTACTTC. This translates into CASSGYHGTGDEQYF.

The chain couples TRBV6-5 to TRBJ1-1, with D hard to call. Germline V gene data show CDR1 as MNHEY and CDR2 as SVGAGI. CDR3 length equals 10 residues. Trimming left V 7 bases short and J 8 bases short, with 8 bases between. The DNA of the CDR3 is TGTGCCAGCATGTTAGAAGAAGCTTTCTTT. This encodes CASMLEEAFF.

The V and J genes are TRBV27 and TRBJ2-7; 8 bases fit TRBD1. CDR1 and CDR2 (germline): MNHEY, SMNVEV (reference sequence). The V and J ends lost 4 bases and 3 bases, in that order; junction bases with no gene match: 8. The CDR3 spans 15 residues. The CDR3 sequence is CASSSYRGLNYEQYF. DNA for the CDR3: TGTGCCAGCAGTTCCTACAGGGGGTTGAACTACGAGCAGTACTTC.

The gene calls are TRBV5-1 and TRBJ1-5, with unresolved D. The CDR3 is 13 amino acids. The germline V gene has CDR1 SGHRS and CDR2 YFSETQ. V was clipped by 1 base and J by 4 bases, with 6 bases between them. The chain's CDR3 is CASSLIPNQPQHF. CDR3 sequence (DNA): TGCGCCAGCAGCTTGATCCCTAATCAGCCCCAGCATTTT.

With regard to this clone: Sequence at one end of the junction differs from germline and may be a read error. J is TRBJ2-5 and V is TRBV7-2; D not certain. Germline-derived CDR1 and CDR2 are SGHTA and FQGNSA. This CDR3 contains 11 residues. CDR3 loop: CASSPQKTQYF. The CDR3 DNA sequence: TGTGCCAGCAGCCCCCAAAAGACCCAGTACTTC.

The gene calls are TRBV9 and TRBJ1-2; TRBD1 is a possible D gene (5 bases). Looked up from germline, CDR1 is SGDLS and CDR2 is YYNGEE. This CDR3 has 15 residues. Trimming cost V 3 bases and J 2 bases, with 14 bases left between them. Here the CDR3 reads CASSDPGGVNYGYTF. As DNA, the CDR3 is TGTGCCAGCAGCGACCCGGGGGGTGTGAACTATGGCTACACCTTC.

CDR3 loop: CASSLWEGGSSTDTQYF. In DNA form, the CDR3 reads TGTGCCAGCAGCCTTTGGGAGGGGGGGTCGAGCACAGATACGCAGTATTTT. V is TRBV3-1 (or the pseudogene TRBV3-2) and J is TRBJ2-3; a possible D gene is TRBD2 (7 bases). V lost 4 bases, J lost 0 bases, and 17 bases lay in between. Looked up from germline, CDR1 is LGHDT and CDR2 is YNNKEL (reference sequence). The CDR3 sequence is 17 residues long.

V is TRBV13 and J is TRBJ1-3; the D gene is possibly TRBD1 (5 bases). Trimming stripped 1 base from V and 0 bases from J, with 10 bases between. The CDR3 is made up of 16 amino acids. Per germline, CDR1 PRHDT and CDR2 FYEKMQ (reference sequence). Here the CDR3 DNA reads TGTGCCAGCAGCTTAGACCAGGGCCTCTCTGGAAACACCATATATTTT. Translated: CASSLDQGLSGNTIYF.

This sequence joins TRBV30 and TRBJ1-6; TRBD1 aligns across 9 bases. This CDR3 has 14 amino acids. V lost 1 base and J lost 8; bases outside the gene matches: 3. Per germline, CDR1 GTSNPN and CDR2 SVGIG (reference sequence). The CDR3 is CAWSATGGDSPLHF. The CDR3 nucleotides are TGTGCCTGGAGTGCAACAGGGGGCGATTCACCCCTCCACTTT.

V and J are TRBV5-8 and TRBJ2-7; tentative D call: TRBD2 (5 bases). The CDR3 length is 15 residues. The V end was cut by 4 bases, the J end by 1 base, with 15 bases between. In germline, CDR1 is SGHTS, CDR2 YDEGEE. CDR3 residues: CASSTISVSSYEQYF. The CDR3 bases are TGTGCCAGCAGCACCATTAGCGTGTCGTCCTACGAGCAGTACTTC.

The chain joins TRBV2 to TRBJ2-2; possibly TRBD1 for D (5 bases). Trimming removed 5 bases at V and 5 bases at J, with 12 bases between. The CDR3 covers 14 residues. Germline-derived CDR1 and CDR2 are SNHLY and FYNNEI. The CDR3 region has the DNA TGTGCCAGCAGTCGGCAGGGTGAGACCGGGGAGCTGTTTTTT. It yields the protein CASSRQGETGELFF.

The V and J genes are TRBV5-4 and TRBJ2-2; TRBD2 matches at 10 bases. This CDR3 is 15 amino acids long. Per germline, CDR1 SGHNT and CDR2 YYREEE (reference sequence). The junction had 3 bases not matched to a gene; V was cut back by 1 base and J by 6 bases. CDR3 region: CASSLLAGGPGELFF. The CDR3 bases are TGTGCCAGCAGCTTGTTAGCGGGAGGTCCCGGGGAGCTGTTTTTT.

The table lists this clone with a count of one. The V call is TRBV30, the J call TRBJ2-1; D remains unclear. Germline V gene lookup returns CDR1 GTSNPN and CDR2 SVGIG (reference sequence). The CDR3 covers 11 residues. V lost 5 bases to trimming and J lost 7 bases, with 9 bases between them. The CDR3 region has the DNA TGTGCCTGGGCGGTCAGGAATGAGCAGTTCTTC. Its protein product is CAWAVRNEQFF.